This entry describes one TCR beta chain. This entry is derived from a study of T cell responses to AZD1222 COVID-19 vaccine. Only in-frame clones appear in the TCRdb table, and some are missing; sequencing was by immunoSEQ multiplex PCR. The sample has tens of thousands of clones, 89% seen once; the top ten hold approximately 9.3%. V was shortened by 3 bases and J by 6 bases, with 5 bases between the two germline ends. Germline-derived CDR1 and CDR2 are SQVTM and ANQGSEA. This CDR3 spans 10 amino acids. This TCR was sampled from an adult who received the AZD1222 COVID-19 vaccine. The input for sequencing was peripheral blood, taken 28 days after the second AZD1222 dose. This chain joins TRBV29-1 and TRBJ1-2; no clear D. This CDR3 reads CSVDSNGYTF. For the CDR3, the DNA is TGCAGCGTTGACTCGAATGGCTACACCTTC.